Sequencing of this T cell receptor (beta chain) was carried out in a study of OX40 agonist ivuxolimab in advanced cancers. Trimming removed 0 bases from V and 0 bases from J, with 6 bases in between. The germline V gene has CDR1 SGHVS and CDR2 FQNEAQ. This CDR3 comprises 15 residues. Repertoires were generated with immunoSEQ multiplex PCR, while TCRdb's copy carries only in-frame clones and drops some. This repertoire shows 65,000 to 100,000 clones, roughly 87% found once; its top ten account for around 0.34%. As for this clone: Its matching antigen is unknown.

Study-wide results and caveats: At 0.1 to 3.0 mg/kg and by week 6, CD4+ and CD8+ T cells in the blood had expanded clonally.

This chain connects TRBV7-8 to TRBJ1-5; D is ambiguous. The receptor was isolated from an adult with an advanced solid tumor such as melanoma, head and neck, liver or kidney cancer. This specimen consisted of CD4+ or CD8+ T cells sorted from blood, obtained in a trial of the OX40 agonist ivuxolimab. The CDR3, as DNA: TGTGCCAGCAGCTTAGCCCCCGATAGCAATCAGCCCCAGCATTTT. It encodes CASSLAPDSNQPQHF. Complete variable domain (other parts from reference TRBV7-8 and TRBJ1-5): GAGVSQSPRYKVAKRGQDVALRCDPISGHVSLFWYQQALGQGPEFLTYFQNEAQLDKSGLPSDRFFAERPEGSVSTLKIQRTQQEDSAVYLCASSLAPDSNQPQHFGDGTRLSIL.